What follows are 6 T cell receptor beta chains derived from one specimen sequenced in a study of shared clonotypes between healthy human individuals (dated by TCRdb to the early 2020s). Library prep was done by the immunoSEQ multiplex PCR assay. As stored in TCRdb, this immuneACCESS dataset retains in-frame rearrangements with V and J assigned. A fraction of the clones does not appear; measured against another copy, unresolved V genes explain less than half of the discrepancy, and the remainder lacks a known reason. For this sample there are approximately 2,000,000 clones; around 90% appear just once. The ten top clones hold 0.3% to 0.45% of the sample. The material sequenced was naive CD4+ T cells from PBMCs. The cell subset or site label here, explained by the study, means: CD45RA+ positively selected. Receptors were obtained from a man between 18 and 35 years old in good health. Some clones in this sample may be carry-over from other donors' samples.

The gene calls are TRBV23-1 and TRBJ2-7; D remains unclear. TRBV23-1 counts as an open reading frame of uncertain function. Deletions cut 7 bases from V and 2 bases from J, with 12 bases between. This CDR3 region has 13 residues. CDR3 nucleotide sequence: TGCGCCAGCAAACGTGTCAGTACCTACGAGCAGTACTTC. Translation: CASKRVSTYEQYF.

V usage is TRBV28 and J usage is TRBJ1-6, with D tentatively TRBD1 (5 bases). Germline values: CDR1 MDHEN, CDR2 SYDVKM. The CDR3 extends over 14 amino acids. The germline V and J ends were trimmed by 0 bases and 9 bases, with 9 bases remaining between them. The CDR3 coding sequence is TGTGCCAGCAGTTTATGGTCCGGGGCTTCACCCCTCCACTTT. Residues: CASSLWSGASPLHF.

J is TRBJ2-1 and V is TRBV28; a possible D gene is TRBD2 (6 bases). The germline V gene has CDR1 MDHEN and CDR2 SYDVKM. Deletions cut 7 bases from V and 1 base from J, with 14 bases between. The length of the CDR3 is 15 residues. DNA for the CDR3: TGTGCCAGCATTATACACGGGGGTTCCTACAATGAGCAGTTCTTC. This translates into CASIIHGGSYNEQFF. Filled out from reference TRBV28 and TRBJ2-1, the complete variable domain reads DVKVTQSSRYLVKRTGEKVFLECVQDMDHENMFWYRQDPGLGLRLIYFSYDVKMKEKGDIPEGYSVSREKKERFSLILESASTNQTSMYLCASIIHGGSYNEQFFGPGTRLTVL.

The chain uses TRBV30 and TRBJ2-1, with 8 bases identical to TRBD2. CDR3 size: 20 residues. In germline, CDR1 is GTSNPN, CDR2 SVGIG (reference sequence). V lost 1 base, J lost 0 bases, and 17 bases stayed unmatched. The DNA of the CDR3 is TGTGCCTGGAGTGCCCGGGGGTTTGGGGGCGGGAGGAGCTCCTACAATGAGCAGTTCTTC. This sequence encodes CAWSARGFGGGRSSYNEQFF.

V gene TRBV27 combines with J gene TRBJ2-2, with 11 bases lining up with TRBD2. The germline V gene has CDR1 MNHEY and CDR2 SMNVEV (reference sequence). With 5 bases clipped from V and 4 bases from J, the junction kept 9 bases outside the gene matches. CDR3 length: 17 amino acids. CDR3 residues: CASSPRTSGHGTGELFF. CDR3 nucleotides: TGTGCCAGCAGTCCCCGGACTAGCGGGCACGGCACCGGGGAGCTGTTTTTT.

This chain uses TRBV30 with TRBJ2-7, with D uncertain. This CDR3 region has 13 residues. V dropped 3 bases and J dropped 3 bases, with 12 bases sitting between them. Germline V CDR1 and CDR2: GTSNPN, SVGIG (reference sequence). Here the CDR3 DNA reads TGTGCCTGGAGCTTACAGTCCTTCTACGAGCAGTACTTC. The encoded protein is CAWSLQSFYEQYF.